Presented here are 20 T cell receptor beta chains from one specimen sequenced in a study of high-grade serous ovarian cancer treatment subgroups. Tumor samples were taken before definitive surgery or chemotherapy. Generated by immunoSEQ multiplex PCR, the TCRdb table keeps only in-frame clones and is missing some. The sample holds approximately 5,700 clones, roughly 62% seen once. Sequenced material: tumor tissue. The receptors derive from a human donor with high-grade serous ovarian cancer.

The chain has TRBV7-2 and TRBJ1-2; the D gene is possibly TRBD1 (5 bases). Germline V CDR1 and CDR2: SGHTA, FQGNSA. This CDR3 contains 14 residues. Trimming removed 2 bases from V and 4 bases from J, with 11 bases in between. The CDR3: CASSLNSQGYGYTF. The CDR3 bases are TGTGCCAGCAGCTTAAACTCCCAGGGCTATGGCTACACCTTC.

Points on this clone: The sample holds other DNA sequences that translate to the same CDR3. The chain joins TRBV7-2 to TRBJ1-3; D uncertain. The CDR3 runs to 12 residues. V was trimmed by 3 bases and J by 4 bases, leaving 4 bases between them. The V gene's germline CDR1 is SGHTA and CDR2 FQGNSA. The CDR3 DNA follows: TGTGCCAGCAGCTTGACAGGAAACACCATATATTTT. Its protein product is CASSLTGNTIYF.

The chain's CDR3 is CASSPPGSSNQPQHF. For the CDR3, the DNA is TGTGCCAGCTCACCACCTGGTTCGAGCAATCAGCCCCAGCATTTT. The V gene is TRBV18, the J gene TRBJ1-5, with unresolved D. The germline V gene encodes CDR1 KGHSH and CDR2 LQKENI. With 0 bases removed from V and 1 base from J, the gap between germline ends came to 7 bases. This CDR3 contains 15 residues.

This chain uses TRBV30 with TRBJ1-1; no clear D. CDR3 length equals 11 residues. V dropped 0 bases and J dropped 7 bases, with 6 bases sitting between them. Germline V gene data show CDR1 as GTSNPN and CDR2 as SVGIG (reference sequence). The CDR3 DNA is TGTGCCTGGAGTGTACGACTTGAAGCTTTCTTT. Amino acid sequence: CAWSVRLEAFF.

The chain is built from TRBV7-2 and TRBJ1-2; no reliable D call. With 5 bases removed from V and 7 bases from J, the gap between germline ends came to 14 bases. Germline V gives CDR1 SGHTA, CDR2 FQGNSA. The CDR3 consists of 13 residues. This CDR3 is CASSLDYVGGYTF. The CDR3, as DNA: TGTGCCAGCAGCCTTGATTACGTTGGTGGCTACACCTTC.

The CDR3 sequence is CSVVGRANTGELFF. CDR3 DNA: TGCAGCGTTGTGGGCAGGGCGAACACCGGGGAGCTGTTTTTT. J is TRBJ2-2 and V is TRBV29-1, with D maybe TRBD1 (5 bases). The CDR3 is 14 amino acids. Germline CDR1 reads SQVTM; CDR2 reads ANQGSEA. V gave up 4 bases and J gave up 0 bases, with 9 bases separating them.

This clone was recorded a few times. The chain joins TRBV2 to TRBJ1-1, with D unclear. Germline-derived CDR1 and CDR2 are SNHLY and FYNNEI. Between the trimmed V and J ends, which lost 7 bases and 3 bases, there was a span of 6 bases. The CDR3 has 11 amino acids. CDR3 residues: CASTFDTEAFF. The CDR3 DNA follows: TGTGCCAGCACTTTTGACACTGAAGCTTTCTTT.

The chain carries TRBV9 and TRBJ1-2; D is unresolved. The CDR3 is 12 amino acids. Per the germline V gene, CDR1 is SGDLS and CDR2 is YYNGEE. The ends were cut back, 6 bases at V and 8 bases at J, with 14 bases in the middle. The chain's CDR3 is CASTLGLSGYTF. The DNA for the CDR3 is TGTGCCAGCACCCTAGGGCTCTCCGGCTACACCTTC.

The gene calls are TRBV28 and TRBJ2-1; TRBD2 matches at 13 bases. Germline V gene data show CDR1 as MDHEN and CDR2 as SYDVKM. The junction had 27 bases not matched to a gene; V was cut back by 6 bases and J by 16 bases. This CDR3 has 19 residues. The DNA for the CDR3 is TGTGCCAGCAGCCCCACCTACCCGAAGACTAGCGGGGGGCCTTACCACAGTTTCTTC. It translates to CASSPTYPKTSGGPYHSFF.

J is TRBJ1-6 and V is TRBV28; D call uncertain. The CDR3 sequence is 11 residues long. CDR1 is MDHEN and CDR2 is SYDVKM in the germline V gene. V was trimmed by 2 bases and J by 10 bases, leaving 3 bases between them. This CDR3 is CASSLGSPLHF. The CDR3, as DNA: TGTGCCAGCAGTTTAGGGTCACCCCTCCACTTT.

The chain joins TRBV5-6 to TRBJ1-1; 12 bases map to TRBD1. V shed 2 bases and J 9 bases; nucleotides not matched to a gene: 5. This CDR3 is 14 amino acids long. The germline V gene encodes CDR1 SGHDT and CDR2 YYEEEE. Here the CDR3 DNA reads TGTGCCAGCAGCTTTGTGGGGACAGGGGGCAAAGCTTTCTTT. It yields the protein CASSFVGTGGKAFF.

This rearrangement joins TRBV4-2 to TRBJ1-4; D is perhaps TRBD1 (5 bases). Per germline, CDR1 LGHNA and CDR2 YNFKEQ. The CDR3 is 16 residues long. Trimming left V 5 bases short and J 0 bases short, with 13 bases between. DNA of the CDR3: TGTGCCAGCAGCTCCCGAAGGGGAGCAACTAATGAAAAACTGTTTTTT. It is translated as CASSSRRGATNEKLFF.

The chain combines TRBV5-1 with TRBJ2-7; D gene ambiguous. Germline CDR1 and CDR2: SGHRS and YFSETQ. CDR3 size: 12 residues. Deletions cut 3 bases from V and 6 bases from J, with 10 bases between. CDR3 sequence reads: CASSSEPGEQYF. CDR3 DNA: TGCGCCAGCAGCTCCGAACCGGGCGAGCAGTACTTC.

The gene calls are TRBV28 and TRBJ2-7, with D maybe TRBD1 (6 bases). This CDR3 has 14 residues. Germline V gene lookup returns CDR1 MDHEN and CDR2 SYDVKM. V was trimmed by 1 base and J by 0 bases, leaving 7 bases between them. This chain's CDR3 is CASSLLDSSYEQYF. The CDR3 nucleotides read TGTGCCAGCAGTTTATTGGACAGCTCCTACGAGCAGTACTTC.

This clone was detected a few times. CDR3 protein: CASSQDYGAGMRHF. The CDR3 DNA reads TGTGCCAGCAGCCAAGATTATGGGGCAGGGATGAGGCATTTT. This chain connects TRBV11-2 to TRBJ1-5; maybe TRBD1 (5 bases). Germline assignment: CDR1 SGHAT and CDR2 FQNNGV. Trimming removed 5 bases at V and 15 bases at J, with 23 bases between. There are 14 residues in the CDR3. The full variable domain, rest sourced from reference TRBV11-2 and TRBJ1-5, is EAGVAQSPRYKIIEKRQSVAFWCNPISGHATLYWYQQILGQGPKLLIQFQNNGVVDDSQLPKDRFSAERLKGVDSTLKIQPAKLEDSAVYLCASSQDYGAGMRHFGDGTRLSIL.

V is TRBV2 and J is TRBJ2-7; 8 bases align to TRBD1. V gave up 9 bases and J gave up 0 bases; unmatched junction bases: 4. The V gene's germline CDR1 is SNHLY and CDR2 FYNNEI. This CDR3 has 13 amino acids. In DNA form, the CDR3 reads TGTGCCAGTACAGGGGGAAGCTCCTACGAGCAGTACTTC. Protein sequence: CASTGGSSYEQYF.

This chain uses TRBV2 with TRBJ1-2, with D possibly being TRBD1 (6 bases). There are 12 residues in the CDR3. The germline V gene has CDR1 SNHLY and CDR2 FYNNEI. V dropped 7 bases and J dropped 10 bases, with 16 bases sitting between them. The CDR3 loop reads CASIGDTRVYTF. Written as DNA, the CDR3 is TGTGCCAGCATTGGGGACACCCGGGTCTACACCTTC.

This sequence joins TRBV18 and TRBJ1-1; D is unclear. V gave up 0 bases and J gave up 0 bases, with 11 bases separating them. Germline CDR1 is KGHSH and CDR2 is LQKENI. The CDR3 runs to 16 residues. The DNA for the CDR3 is TGTGCCAGCTCACCACCCCAGAAGCTCCTGAACACTGAAGCTTTCTTT. This gives the protein CASSPPQKLLNTEAFF.

The rearrangement uses TRBV5-1 and TRBJ1-2; D is uncertain. The germline V and J ends were trimmed by 2 bases and 8 bases, with 10 bases remaining between them. Germline CDR1 reads SGHRS; CDR2 reads YFSETQ. This CDR3 spans 12 amino acids. CDR3 nucleotide sequence: TGCGCCAGCAGCTTTTCGACGGAGGGCTACACCTTC. Residues: CASSFSTEGYTF.

This chain links TRBV6-1 with TRBJ2-1; 9 bases fit TRBD1. The V segment lost 6 bases and the J segment 6 bases; nucleotides outside the gene matches: 3. This CDR3 is built from 13 residues. CDR1 is MNHNS, CDR2 SASEGT, per germline. The CDR3 nucleotides are TGTGCCAGCAGGGGGACAGGGTCCAATGAGCAGTTCTTC. Its translation: CASRGTGSNEQFF.